The clone carrying this T cell receptor (beta chain) has only a few counts. Next came a second PCR, run for about 7 to 11 cycles, which used a sample-barcoded 5' primer along with a J-beta primer mix. TCRdb itself ran the 5' RACE reads through MiXCR, one entry per CDR3 protein. Here the sample spans some 1,500,000 distinct CDR3 sequences, around 40% being singletons. This record comes from a study of blood T cells in healthy people across ages. With V trimmed by 1 base and J by 2 bases, 8 bases remained unmatched. The CDR3 extends over 17 amino acids. The germline V gene encodes CDR1 SNHLY and CDR2 FYNNEI.

Material for sequencing was blood. This receptor was identified in a woman under 30 in good health. The chain employs TRBV2 and TRBJ2-3, with 8 bases fitting TRBD2. CDR3 sequence reads: CASSEVGLAGFTDTQYF. The DNA for the CDR3 is TGTGCCAGCAGTGAAGTTGGTCTAGCGGGTTTCACAGATACGCAGTATTTT.